This paragraph reports one T cell receptor (beta chain). Its specificity is not known. With V trimmed by 3 bases and J by 0 bases, 8 bases remained unmatched. The CDR3 length is 17 residues. CDR1 is SGHTS and CDR2 is YDEGEE in the germline V gene. Researchers ran the assay at a deep level. In the original processing: ImmunoSEQ junction-only sequences lacked quality scores, so their filtering differed. Produced via immunoSEQ multiplex PCR; TCRdb's table is partial and in-frame only. V and J calls and clone size are copied from that table; D and trimming were computed from the DNA. Here the sample spans 1,500,000 or so clones, approximately 98.5% being singletons. The sample is drawn from a study of shared clonotypes between healthy human individuals. Study findings and constraints: The naive CD4 repertoires of a few donors were compared, and around 5.1% of clonotypes were shared. Clonotypes which were not shared had lower generation probabilities than clonotypes that all four donors shared.

The rearrangement joins TRBV5-8 to TRBJ2-2; 7 bases line up with TRBD2. Sequenced: naive CD4+ T cells sorted from blood. Indicated subset: CD45RA+ positively selected. The source of this sequence is a man aged 25 to 40 in good health. CDR3: CASSWEGGVTNTGELFF. As DNA, the CDR3 is TGTGCCAGCAGCTGGGAGGGAGGTGTGACGAACACCGGGGAGCTGTTTTTT.